This T cell receptor (beta chain) was sequenced during a study of T-cell reconstitution after alpha-beta-depleted transplantation in children (dated by TCRdb to the mid-2010s). Concerning the study at large: The study quantitatively tracked T-cell immune reconstitution after TCRalphabeta/CD19-depleted allogeneic hematopoietic cell transplantation in children using TCR repertoire profiling.

The method was PCR. The listed sequencing device is Illumina HiSeq 2500. TCR libraries were prepared with molecular barcoding, using unique molecular identifiers to normalize TCRbeta repertoire quantification. Using fastp at Q25 and MiXCR, TCRdb reprocessed the public reads and kept productive beta chains. Every distinct CDR3 protein forms one entry, paired with its most common genes and DNA. This sample gives about 480,000 distinct CDR3 sequences in total; roughly an eighth of them show up just once. The top ten clonotypes cover around 5.6% of the sample. Remarks on this clonotype: What this receptor recognizes is not known. Qualities for individual bases were not recorded, and no much larger clone is one base off.

The CDR3 has 21 amino acids, counting the end cysteine and phenylalanine. Only the CDR3 DNA stays, 63 bases, in frame from base 1. The CDR1 and CDR2 encoded by the germline V gene are SGHRS and YFSETQ. V is reduced by 0 bases and J by 2 bases, leaving a spacing of 26 bases between them. This chain is built from TRBV5-1 and TRBJ2-2; the D call could be TRBD1 or TRBD2, with each sharing 6 bases. This sequence originates from a human donor who donated a stem cell graft to a child with combined immunodeficiency. Specimen: PBMCs from the stem cell graft donor, collected from the stem cell graft. This receptor carries the CDR3 CASSLAFPAILQGTNTGELFF. The base sequence is TGCGCCAGCAGCTTGGCCTTTCCCGCTATACTCCAGGGGACTAACACCGGGGAGCTGTTTTTT.